This T cell receptor (beta chain) was recovered during a study of control samples from healthy donors and cancer patients. From germline, CDR1 is LNHNV and CDR2 YYDKDF (reference sequence). V gave up 1 base and J gave up 2 bases, with 14 bases separating them. The length of the CDR3 is 16 residues. Clones were sequenced by immunoSEQ multiplex PCR, and TCRdb holds only the in-frame ones, with some missing. The sample records 100,000 to 150,000 clones, approximately 90% being singletons. The chain recombines TRBV15 with TRBJ2-5; D call uncertain. Sequenced input: blood. This TCR derives from a man aged 18 to 29 in good health. CDR3 in DNA: TGTGCCACCAGCAGAGCACCCCCCAGCCAGCAAGAGACCCAGTACTTC. Its translation: CATSRAPPSQQETQYF. The variable domain in full, completed from reference TRBV15 and TRBJ2-5, reads DAMVIQNPRYQVTQFGKPVTLSCSQTLNHNVMYWYQQKSSQAPKLLFHYYDKDFNNEADTPDNFQSRRPNTSFCFLDIRSPGLGDTAMYLCATSRAPPSQQETQYFGPGTRLLVL.